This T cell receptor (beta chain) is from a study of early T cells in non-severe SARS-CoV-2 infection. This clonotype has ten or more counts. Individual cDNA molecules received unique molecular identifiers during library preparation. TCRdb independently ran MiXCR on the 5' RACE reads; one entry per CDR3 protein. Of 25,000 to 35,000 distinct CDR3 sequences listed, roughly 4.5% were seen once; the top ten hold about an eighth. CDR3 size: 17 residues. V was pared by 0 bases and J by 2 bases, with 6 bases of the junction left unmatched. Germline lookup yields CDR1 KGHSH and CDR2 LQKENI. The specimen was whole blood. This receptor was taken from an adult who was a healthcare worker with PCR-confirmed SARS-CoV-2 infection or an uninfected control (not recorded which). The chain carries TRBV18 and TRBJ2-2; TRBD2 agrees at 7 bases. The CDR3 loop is CASSPPGGSPNTGELFF. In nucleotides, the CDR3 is TGTGCCAGCTCACCACCGGGGGGGAGTCCTAACACCGGGGAGCTGTTTTTT.